This is a list of T cell receptor beta chains from one sample in a study of blood T cell repertoires in COVID-19. Generated by immunoSEQ multiplex PCR, the TCRdb table keeps only in-frame clones and is missing some. The sample records about 260,000 clones, about 89% being singletons. Sequenced input: peripheral blood. These receptors came from a woman aged 40 to 49 who had recovered from COVID-19. Each CDR3 is given with its conserved first and last residue. The D gene is left open where the match is weak. The size entry is marked missing in some rows and otherwise reads once, few, many or a size class.

j_gene,v_gene,abundance,d_gene,CDR3nt,CDR3aa
TRBJ2-3,TRBV5-1,-,TRBD2,TGCGCCAGCAGCTTCGCGGGGGTCACAGATACGCAGTATTTT,CASSFAGVTDTQYF
TRBJ1-1,TRBV9,once,-,TGTGCCAGCAGCGCGACAGGATTGAACACTGAAGCTTTCTTT,CASSATGLNTEAFF
TRBJ1-5,TRBV3-1/TRBV3-2,-,-,TGTGCCAGCAGCCAAGTCGGGAAGAATCAGCCCCAGCATTTT,CASSQVGKNQPQHF
TRBJ2-1,TRBV2,-,TRBD2,TGTGCCAGCAGTGCCTTTTGGTCTAGCGGGGGGCCTAGCTCCTACAATGAGCAGTTCTTC,CASSAFWSSGGPSSYNEQFF
TRBJ1-6,TRBV7-6,-,-,TGTGCCAGCAGCTTTGCGGGGAGCTCCTATAATTCACCCCTCCACTTT,CASSFAGSSYNSPLHF
TRBJ2-2,TRBV6-5,-,TRBD2,TGTGCCAGCGGGGAGGGGAACACCGGGGAGCTGTTTTTT,CASGEGNTGELFF
TRBJ1-1,TRBV19,-,-,TGTGCCAGTAGTACCCGACAGCGGGCCCTAGTAATGAACACTGAAGCTTTCTTT,CASSTRQRALVMNTEAFF
TRBJ2-5,TRBV6-5,-,TRBD1,TGTGCCAGCAGAGCGGACAGGGCGGCAGAGACCCAGTACTTC,CASRADRAAETQYF
TRBJ2-5,TRBV24-1,-,TRBD1,TGTGCCGCCCCCGGGACAGAAGAGACCCAGTACTTC,CAAPGTEETQYF
TRBJ2-6,TRBV19,-,TRBD1,TGTGCCAGTAATTTCAGGGGACAGGCTTCTTACTCTGGGGCCAACGTCCTGACTTTC,CASNFRGQASYSGANVLTF
TRBJ1-1,TRBV9,-,TRBD1,TGTGCCAGCACCAAGGAGGGGGTAGGGGGCGCGACTGAAGCTTTCTTT,CASTKEGVGGATEAFF
TRBJ2-1,TRBV2,-,TRBD2,TGTGCCAGCCCAAGCCCTAGCGGGGGGACCTACAATGAGCAGTTCTTC,CASPSPSGGTYNEQFF
TRBJ1-2,TRBV2,-,TRBD1,TGTGCCAGCAATAGAGACAGGGTACATTCGGGTGGCTACACCTTC,CASNRDRVHSGGYTF
TRBJ1-5,TRBV6-5,-,TRBD1,TGTGCCAGCAGGAAGCAGGGGGTGAGTCAGCCCCAGCATTTT,CASRKQGVSQPQHF
TRBJ2-7,TRBV7-9,-,-,TGTGCCAGCAGCTTAGGACGGGGATCCCACGAGCAGTACTTC,CASSLGRGSHEQYF
TRBJ1-2,TRBV7-9,few,-,TGTGCCAGCGGCACAGCTAACTATGGCTACACCTTC,CASGTANYGYTF
TRBJ2-2,TRBV7-8,-,TRBD2,TGTGCCAGCAGCTTAGCAGGCGCGGGGGTGCTGTTTTTT,CASSLAGAGVLFF
TRBJ1-2,TRBV29-1,-,TRBD1,TGCAGCGTTGGCGGGGACAGGGGGGGGTATGGCTACACCTTC,CSVGGDRGGYGYTF
TRBJ1-1,TRBV7-9,-,-,TGTGCCAGCAGCTTCGGTCGTCGCTTGAACACTGAAGCTTTCTTT,CASSFGRRLNTEAFF
TRBJ2-7,TRBV30,-,-,TGTGCCTGGAGTTCTCGCGGACTCGGGAACGAGCAGTACTTC,CAWSSRGLGNEQYF
TRBJ2-7,TRBV4-2,-,TRBD2,TGTGCCAGCAGCCAAGGTCCTAGCGGGGGATTCGCCTCCTACGAGCAGTACTTC,CASSQGPSGGFASYEQYF
TRBJ2-4,TRBV7-2,-,-,TGTGCCAGCAGCTTAGTCGGGACTTCCGTCGGAAACATTCAGTACTTC,CASSLVGTSVGNIQYF
TRBJ1-1,TRBV11-3,-,-,TGTGCCAGCAGCTTAGGGCCAGGGCGAGACACTGAAGCTTTCTTT,CASSLGPGRDTEAFF
TRBJ2-4,TRBV6-6,-,-,TGTGCCAGCAGTCTGAGGAACCCCCTGGCCAAAAACATTCAGTACTTC,CASSLRNPLAKNIQYF